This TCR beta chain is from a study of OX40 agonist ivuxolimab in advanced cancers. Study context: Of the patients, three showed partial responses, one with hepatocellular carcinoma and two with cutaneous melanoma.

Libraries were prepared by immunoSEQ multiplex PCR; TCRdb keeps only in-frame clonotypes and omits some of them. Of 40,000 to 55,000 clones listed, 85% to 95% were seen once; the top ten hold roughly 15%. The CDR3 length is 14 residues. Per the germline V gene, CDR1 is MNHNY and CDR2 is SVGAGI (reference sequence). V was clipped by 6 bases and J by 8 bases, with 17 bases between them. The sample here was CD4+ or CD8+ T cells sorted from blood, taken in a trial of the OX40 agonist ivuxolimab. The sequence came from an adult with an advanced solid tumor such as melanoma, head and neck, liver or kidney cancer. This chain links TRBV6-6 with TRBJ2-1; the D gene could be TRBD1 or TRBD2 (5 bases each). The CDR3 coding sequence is TGTGCCAGCAGCCCCGGTGGGGGTATAGATGAGCAGTTCTTC. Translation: CASSPGGGIDEQFF.